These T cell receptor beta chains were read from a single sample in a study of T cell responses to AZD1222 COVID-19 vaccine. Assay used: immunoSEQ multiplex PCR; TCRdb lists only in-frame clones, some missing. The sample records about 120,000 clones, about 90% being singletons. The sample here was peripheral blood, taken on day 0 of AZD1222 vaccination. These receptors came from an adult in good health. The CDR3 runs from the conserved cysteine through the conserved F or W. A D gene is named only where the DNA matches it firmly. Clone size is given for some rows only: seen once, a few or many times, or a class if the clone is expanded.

CDR3aa: CASSLDRWTGTLNEQFF
CDR3nt: TGTGCCAGCAGCTTAGATCGGTGGACAGGGACCCTCAATGAGCAGTTCTTC
abundance: -
d_gene: TRBD1
v_gene: TRBV11-2
j_gene: TRBJ2-1

CDR3aa: CASSLGVGANSPLHF
CDR3nt: TGTGCCAGCAGCTTAGGGGTAGGAGCCAATTCACCCCTCCACTTT
abundance: few
d_gene: -
v_gene: TRBV7-2
j_gene: TRBJ1-6

CDR3aa: CASSILLGQVSEQYF
CDR3nt: TGTGCCAGTAGTATACTTCTGGGACAGGTGTCCGAGCAGTACTTC
abundance: few
d_gene: TRBD1
v_gene: TRBV19
j_gene: TRBJ2-7

CDR3aa: CASSPTSGQETQYF
CDR3nt: TGTGCCAGCAGTCCGACTAGCGGACAAGAGACCCAGTACTTC
abundance: -
d_gene: TRBD2
v_gene: TRBV5-5
j_gene: TRBJ2-5

CDR3aa: CASSPAGYREQYF
CDR3nt: TGTGCCAGCAGTCCAGCGGGGTACCGAGAGCAGTACTTC
abundance: -
d_gene: TRBD2
v_gene: TRBV6-2/TRBV6-3
j_gene: TRBJ2-7

CDR3aa: CASSSNREPNTEAFF
CDR3nt: TGTGCCAGCAGCTCGAACAGGGAACCGAACACTGAAGCTTTCTTT
abundance: -
d_gene: -
v_gene: TRBV7-9
j_gene: TRBJ1-1

CDR3aa: CATSWPERSYNEQFF
CDR3nt: TGTGCCACCAGCTGGCCGGAGCGCTCCTACAATGAGCAGTTCTTC
abundance: -
d_gene: -
v_gene: TRBV15
j_gene: TRBJ2-1

CDR3aa: CASSLPGSEAFF
CDR3nt: TGTGCCAGCAGCCTACCGGGGTCTGAAGCTTTCTTT
abundance: -
d_gene: -
v_gene: TRBV3-1/TRBV3-2
j_gene: TRBJ1-1

CDR3aa: CASSLEGAVHQPQHF
CDR3nt: TGCGCCAGCAGCTTGGAAGGGGCAGTTCATCAGCCCCAGCATTTT
abundance: -
d_gene: -
v_gene: TRBV5-1
j_gene: TRBJ1-5

CDR3aa: CASSTGLADQETQYF
CDR3nt: TGTGCCAGCAGCACAGGACTAGCGGATCAAGAGACCCAGTACTTC
abundance: -
d_gene: TRBD2
v_gene: TRBV11-2
j_gene: TRBJ2-5

CDR3aa: CASSSGTLNTEAFF
CDR3nt: TGCGCCAGCAGCTCTGGGACATTGAACACTGAAGCTTTCTTT
abundance: -
d_gene: -
v_gene: TRBV5-1
j_gene: TRBJ1-1

CDR3aa: CASSLDGAGNTEAFF
CDR3nt: TGTGCCAGCAGCTTAGATGGTGCCGGGAACACTGAAGCTTTCTTT
abundance: -
d_gene: -
v_gene: TRBV11-3
j_gene: TRBJ1-1

CDR3aa: CASSDRDSSYGYTF
CDR3nt: TGCGCCAGCAGCGACCGGGACAGTAGCTATGGCTACACCTTC
abundance: few
d_gene: TRBD1
v_gene: TRBV5-1
j_gene: TRBJ1-2

CDR3aa: CATSKGSGNNEQFF
CDR3nt: TGTGCCACCAGTAAGGGTAGCGGTAACAATGAGCAGTTCTTC
abundance: -
d_gene: -
v_gene: TRBV24-1
j_gene: TRBJ2-1

CDR3aa: CASSPPGGYEQYF
CDR3nt: TGTGCCAGCTCACCACCAGGGGGCTACGAGCAGTACTTC
abundance: -
d_gene: -
v_gene: TRBV18
j_gene: TRBJ2-7

CDR3aa: CASSLALTGTGNTIYF
CDR3nt: TGCGCCAGCAGCTTGGCCTTAACAGGGACTGGAAACACCATATATTTT
abundance: -
d_gene: -
v_gene: TRBV5-1
j_gene: TRBJ1-3

CDR3aa: CASRAGTGYQPQHF
CDR3nt: TGTGCCAGCAGAGCCGGGACAGGGTACCAGCCCCAGCATTTT
abundance: -
d_gene: TRBD1
v_gene: TRBV6-5
j_gene: TRBJ1-5

CDR3aa: CASSPRQGNQPQHF
CDR3nt: TGTGCCAGCAGCCCCCGACAGGGAAACCAGCCCCAGCATTTT
abundance: -
d_gene: TRBD1
v_gene: TRBV7-2
j_gene: TRBJ1-5

CDR3aa: CASSQDRLAGTNNEQFF
CDR3nt: TGTGCCAGCAGCCAAGACCGACTAGCGGGGACAAACAATGAGCAGTTCTTC
abundance: -
d_gene: TRBD2
v_gene: TRBV4-2
j_gene: TRBJ2-1

CDR3aa: CASSLTVNTQYF
CDR3nt: TGTGCCAGCAGCTTGACAGTGAATACGCAGTATTTT
abundance: -
d_gene: -
v_gene: TRBV5-6
j_gene: TRBJ2-3

CDR3aa: CASSVGDIYGYTF
CDR3nt: TGTGCCAGCAGCGTAGGGGATATCTATGGCTACACCTTC
abundance: -
d_gene: -
v_gene: TRBV9
j_gene: TRBJ1-2

CDR3aa: CASSTRTGSGNTIYF
CDR3nt: TGTGCCAGCAGCACGAGGACAGGCTCTGGAAACACCATATATTTT
abundance: -
d_gene: TRBD1
v_gene: TRBV7-2
j_gene: TRBJ1-3

CDR3aa: CASSLAGFGGELFF
CDR3nt: TGTGCCAGCAGCTTAGCGGGGTTCGGCGGGGAGCTGTTTTTT
abundance: once
d_gene: -
v_gene: TRBV11-3
j_gene: TRBJ2-2

CDR3aa: CASSLPGVYEQYF
CDR3nt: TGTGCCAGCAGCTTGCCAGGGGTCTACGAGCAGTACTTC
abundance: -
d_gene: -
v_gene: TRBV5-5
j_gene: TRBJ2-7

CDR3aa: CASSLGPGGRNNQPQHF
CDR3nt: TGTGCCAGCAGTTTGGGGCCAGGGGGCAGGAATAATCAGCCCCAGCATTTT
abundance: -
d_gene: TRBD1
v_gene: TRBV28
j_gene: TRBJ1-5

CDR3aa: CASSFDLTGVQPQHF
CDR3nt: TGTGCCAGCAGCTTCGACCTGACAGGGGTTCAGCCCCAGCATTTT
abundance: -
d_gene: TRBD1
v_gene: TRBV7-9
j_gene: TRBJ1-5

CDR3aa: CGRRQAQSHALAKNIQYF
CDR3nt: TGCGGGCGTAGGCAGGCCCAGTCCCACGCGTTAGCCAAAAACATTCAGTACTTC
abundance: -
d_gene: -
v_gene: TRBV29-1
j_gene: TRBJ2-4

CDR3aa: CASSESGTNQPQHF
CDR3nt: TGTGCCAGCAGTGAGTCCGGGACCAATCAGCCCCAGCATTTT
abundance: -
d_gene: -
v_gene: TRBV6-1
j_gene: TRBJ1-5

CDR3aa: CASSQDIGQGPEAFF
CDR3nt: TGCGCCAGCAGCCAAGATATAGGACAGGGCCCTGAAGCTTTCTTT
abundance: -
d_gene: TRBD1
v_gene: TRBV4-3
j_gene: TRBJ1-1

CDR3aa: CASSLRRPGGNSPLHF
CDR3nt: TGCGCCAGCAGCTTACGACGGCCCGGGGGCAATTCACCCCTCCACTTT
abundance: -
d_gene: -
v_gene: TRBV5-1
j_gene: TRBJ1-6

CDR3aa: CASSTAGLPTYEQYF
CDR3nt: TGTGCCAGCAGTACGGCGGGACTACCCACCTACGAGCAGTACTTC
abundance: -
d_gene: TRBD2
v_gene: TRBV6-2/TRBV6-3
j_gene: TRBJ2-7

CDR3aa: CASSLSVGIGGYTF
CDR3nt: TGTGCCAGCAGTTTATCGGTGGGGATTGGAGGCTACACCTTC
abundance: -
d_gene: -
v_gene: TRBV28
j_gene: TRBJ1-2

CDR3aa: CASSYLTGSGGNSPLHF
CDR3nt: TGTGCCAGCAGCTACCTTACCGGGTCAGGCGGTAATTCACCCCTCCACTTT
abundance: -
d_gene: -
v_gene: TRBV7-2
j_gene: TRBJ1-6

CDR3aa: CASSLEVRGAEAFF
CDR3nt: TGTGCCAGCAGCTTAGAAGTAAGAGGTGCTGAAGCTTTCTTT
abundance: once
d_gene: -
v_gene: TRBV7-8
j_gene: TRBJ1-1

CDR3aa: CASSYSGQLNGYTF
CDR3nt: TGTGCCAGCAGTTACTCGGGACAGCTCAATGGCTACACCTTC
abundance: -
d_gene: TRBD1
v_gene: TRBV6-5
j_gene: TRBJ1-2

CDR3aa: CASSFRDTQYF
CDR3nt: TGTGCCAGCAGCTTTAGAGATACGCAGTATTTT
abundance: -
d_gene: -
v_gene: TRBV14
j_gene: TRBJ2-3

CDR3aa: CASSPQGASNQPQHF
CDR3nt: TGTGCCAGCTCACCGCAGGGGGCCTCAAATCAGCCCCAGCATTTT
abundance: few
d_gene: TRBD1
v_gene: TRBV18
j_gene: TRBJ1-5

CDR3aa: CASSEATGGVYEQYF
CDR3nt: TGTGCCAGCAGTGAAGCGACAGGGGGCGTTTACGAGCAGTACTTC
abundance: -
d_gene: TRBD1
v_gene: TRBV6-1
j_gene: TRBJ2-7

CDR3aa: CATSRDLSGAGGYTF
CDR3nt: TGTGCCACCAGCAGAGATCTCTCAGGGGCGGGGGGCTACACCTTC
abundance: -
d_gene: -
v_gene: TRBV15
j_gene: TRBJ1-2

CDR3aa: CASRTGSGANVLTF
CDR3nt: TGTGCCAGCAGGACAGGGTCTGGGGCCAACGTCCTGACTTTC
abundance: -
d_gene: TRBD1
v_gene: TRBV2
j_gene: TRBJ2-6

CDR3aa: CASSLERAGNTIYF
CDR3nt: TGTGCCAGCAGCTTGGAAAGGGCTGGAAACACCATATATTTT
abundance: -
d_gene: -
v_gene: TRBV7-9
j_gene: TRBJ1-3

CDR3aa: CASSKGQGSEQYF
CDR3nt: TGTGCCAGCAGCAAAGGACAGGGCTCCGAGCAGTACTTC
abundance: -
d_gene: TRBD1
v_gene: TRBV6-5
j_gene: TRBJ2-7